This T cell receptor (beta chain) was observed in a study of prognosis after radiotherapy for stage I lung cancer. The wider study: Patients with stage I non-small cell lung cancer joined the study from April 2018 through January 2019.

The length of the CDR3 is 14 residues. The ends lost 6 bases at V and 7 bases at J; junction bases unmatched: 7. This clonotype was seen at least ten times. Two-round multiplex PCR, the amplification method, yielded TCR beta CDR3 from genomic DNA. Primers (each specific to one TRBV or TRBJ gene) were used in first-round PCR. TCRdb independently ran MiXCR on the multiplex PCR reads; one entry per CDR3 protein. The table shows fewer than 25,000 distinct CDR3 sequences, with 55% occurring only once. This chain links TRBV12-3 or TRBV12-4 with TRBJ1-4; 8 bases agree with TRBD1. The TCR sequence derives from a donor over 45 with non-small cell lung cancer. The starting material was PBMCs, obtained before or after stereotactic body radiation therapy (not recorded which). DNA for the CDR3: TGTGCCAGCAGCACGTCGACAGGGGTTGAAAAACTGTTTTTT. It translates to CASSTSTGVEKLFF.